Sequencing of this T cell receptor beta chain was carried out in a study of shared clonotypes between healthy human individuals. Only in-frame clones appear in the TCRdb table, and some are missing; sequencing was by immunoSEQ multiplex PCR. The table records some 2,500,000 clones, 80% to 95% of them present only once. Overall study results and limits: Relative to memory subsets, naive subsets generally showed larger estimated richness. When naive CD4 clonotypes were compared across a few donors, approximately 5% were shared. An effect of sequencing depth on clonotype sharing among donors was expected.

Concerning this clone itself: The antigen is undetermined.

With 5 bases clipped from V and 6 bases from J, the junction kept 10 bases outside the gene matches. Germline CDR1 and CDR2: MDHEN and SYDVKM. The CDR3 length is 15 residues. Specimen: naive CD4+ T cells from PBMCs. Regarding subset: CD45RA+ positively selected. The chain couples TRBV28 to TRBJ2-3; TRBD2 aligns across 8 bases. The TCR originated in a man aged 18 to 29 in good health. Some clones in this sample may be carry-over from other donors' samples. The CDR3 DNA is TGTGCCAGCAGTCCCCCTGGACTAGCAGGGGATACGCAGTATTTT. Translation gives CASSPPGLAGDTQYF.